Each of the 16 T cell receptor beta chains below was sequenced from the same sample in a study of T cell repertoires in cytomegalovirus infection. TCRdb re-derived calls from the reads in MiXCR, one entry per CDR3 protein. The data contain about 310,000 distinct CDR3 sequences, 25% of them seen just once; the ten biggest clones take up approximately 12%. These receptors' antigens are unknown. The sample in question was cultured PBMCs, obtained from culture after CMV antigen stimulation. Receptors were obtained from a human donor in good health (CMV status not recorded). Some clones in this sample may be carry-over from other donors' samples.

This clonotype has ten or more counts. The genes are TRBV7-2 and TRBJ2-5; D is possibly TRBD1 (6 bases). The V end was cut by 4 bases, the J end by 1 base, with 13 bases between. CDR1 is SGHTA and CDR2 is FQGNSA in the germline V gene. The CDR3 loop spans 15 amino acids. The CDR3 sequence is CASSSGQPPQETQYF. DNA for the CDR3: TGTGCCAGCAGCTCAGGACAGCCACCCCAAGAGACCCAGTACTTC.

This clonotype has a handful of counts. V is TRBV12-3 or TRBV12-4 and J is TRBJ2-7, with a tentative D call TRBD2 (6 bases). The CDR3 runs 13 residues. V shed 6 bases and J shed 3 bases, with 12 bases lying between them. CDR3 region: CASRGGGGYEQYF. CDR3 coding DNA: TGTGCCAGCAGGGGGGGTGGGGGCTACGAGCAGTACTTC.

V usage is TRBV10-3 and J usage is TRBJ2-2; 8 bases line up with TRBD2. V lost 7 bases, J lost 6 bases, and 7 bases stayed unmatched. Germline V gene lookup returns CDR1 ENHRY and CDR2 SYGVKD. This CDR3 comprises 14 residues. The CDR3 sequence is CAITSGRGAGELFF. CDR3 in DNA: TGTGCCATCACCAGCGGGAGAGGTGCCGGGGAGCTGTTTTTT.

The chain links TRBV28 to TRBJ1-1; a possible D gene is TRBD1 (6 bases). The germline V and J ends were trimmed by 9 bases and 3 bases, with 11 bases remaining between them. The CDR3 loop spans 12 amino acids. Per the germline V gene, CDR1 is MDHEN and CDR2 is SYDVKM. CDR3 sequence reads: CASEQGYTEAFF. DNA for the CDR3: TGTGCCAGTGAACAGGGCTACACTGAAGCTTTCTTT.

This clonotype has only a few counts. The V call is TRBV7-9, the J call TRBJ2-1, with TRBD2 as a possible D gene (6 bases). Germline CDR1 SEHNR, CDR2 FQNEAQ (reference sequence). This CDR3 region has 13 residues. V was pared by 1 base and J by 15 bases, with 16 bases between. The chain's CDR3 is CASSLGSRRELFF. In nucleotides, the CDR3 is TGTGCCAGCAGCTTAGGTAGTAGGAGGGAGTTGTTCTTC. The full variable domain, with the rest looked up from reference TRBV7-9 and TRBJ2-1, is DTGVSQNPRHKITKRGQNVTFRCDPISEHNRLYWYRQTLGQGPEFLTYFQNEAQLEKSRLLSDRFSAERPKGSFSTLEIQRTEQGDSAMYLCASSLGSRRELFFGPGTRLTVL.

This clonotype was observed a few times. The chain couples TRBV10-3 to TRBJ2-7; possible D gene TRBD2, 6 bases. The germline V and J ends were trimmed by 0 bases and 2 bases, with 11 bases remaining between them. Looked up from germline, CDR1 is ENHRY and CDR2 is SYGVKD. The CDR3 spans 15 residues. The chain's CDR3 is CAISESTGDPYEQYF. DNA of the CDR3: TGTGCCATCAGTGAGTCGACGGGGGACCCCTACGAGCAGTACTTC.

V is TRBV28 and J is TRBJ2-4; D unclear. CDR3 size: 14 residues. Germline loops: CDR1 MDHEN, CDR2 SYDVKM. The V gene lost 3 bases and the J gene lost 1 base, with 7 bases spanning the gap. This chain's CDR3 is CASSFVGAKNIQYF. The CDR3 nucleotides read TGTGCCAGCAGTTTCGTGGGCGCCAAAAACATTCAGTACTTC.

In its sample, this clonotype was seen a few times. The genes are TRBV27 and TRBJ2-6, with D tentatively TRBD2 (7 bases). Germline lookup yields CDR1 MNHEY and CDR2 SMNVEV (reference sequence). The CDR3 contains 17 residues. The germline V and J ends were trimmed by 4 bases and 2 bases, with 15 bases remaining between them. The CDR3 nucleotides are TGTGCCAGCAGTTCCCGGGGAGGGGGACCTGGGGCCAACGTCCTGACTTTC. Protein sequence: CASSSRGGGPGANVLTF. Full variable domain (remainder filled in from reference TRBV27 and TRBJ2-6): EAQVTQNPRYLITVTGKKLTVTCSQNMNHEYMSWYRQDPGLGLRQIYYSMNVEVTDKGDVPEGYKVSRKEKRNFPLILESPSPNQTSLYFCASSSRGGGPGANVLTFGAGSRLTVL.

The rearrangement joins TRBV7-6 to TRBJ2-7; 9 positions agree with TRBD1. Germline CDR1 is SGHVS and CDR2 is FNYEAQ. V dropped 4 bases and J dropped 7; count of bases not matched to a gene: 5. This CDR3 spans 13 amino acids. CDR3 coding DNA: TGTGCCAGCAGCTCAACAGGGGGCGGTGAGCAGTACTTC. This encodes CASSSTGGGEQYF.

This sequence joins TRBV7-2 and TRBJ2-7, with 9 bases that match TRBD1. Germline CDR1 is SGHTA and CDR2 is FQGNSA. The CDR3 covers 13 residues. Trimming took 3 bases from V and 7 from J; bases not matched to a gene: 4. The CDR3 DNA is TGTGCCAGCAGCTTTGACAGGGGGTTGGAGCAGTACGTC. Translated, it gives CASSFDRGLEQYV.

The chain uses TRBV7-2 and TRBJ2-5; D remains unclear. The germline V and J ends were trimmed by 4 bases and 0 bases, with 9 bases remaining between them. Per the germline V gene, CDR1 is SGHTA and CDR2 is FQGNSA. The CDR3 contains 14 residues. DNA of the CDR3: TGTGCCAGCAGCTCTGGACGGTACCAAGAGACCCAGTACTTC. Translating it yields CASSSGRYQETQYF.

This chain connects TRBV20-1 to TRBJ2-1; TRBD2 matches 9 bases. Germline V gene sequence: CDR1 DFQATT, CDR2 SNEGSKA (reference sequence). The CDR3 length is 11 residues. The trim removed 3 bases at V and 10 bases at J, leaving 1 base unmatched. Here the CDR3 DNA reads TGCAGTGCTAGTAGCGGGAGAGAGCAGTTCTTC. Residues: CSASSGREQFF.

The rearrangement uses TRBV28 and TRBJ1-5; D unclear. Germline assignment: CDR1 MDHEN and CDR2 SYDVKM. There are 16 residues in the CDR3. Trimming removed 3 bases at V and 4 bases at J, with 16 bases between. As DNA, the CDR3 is TGTGCCAGCAGTTTCCCGATCGACGTGGGGAATCAGCCCCAGCATTTT. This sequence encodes CASSFPIDVGNQPQHF.

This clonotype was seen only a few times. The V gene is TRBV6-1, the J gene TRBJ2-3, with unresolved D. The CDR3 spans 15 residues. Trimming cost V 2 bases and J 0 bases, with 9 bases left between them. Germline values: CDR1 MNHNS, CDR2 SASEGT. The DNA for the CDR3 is TGTGCCAGCAGTGAACGTACTACTAGCACAGATACGCAGTATTTT. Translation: CASSERTTSTDTQYF.

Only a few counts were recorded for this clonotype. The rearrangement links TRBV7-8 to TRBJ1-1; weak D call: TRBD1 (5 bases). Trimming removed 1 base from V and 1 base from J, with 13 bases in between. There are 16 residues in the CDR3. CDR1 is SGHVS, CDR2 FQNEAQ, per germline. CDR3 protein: CASSLDAAGRNTEAFF. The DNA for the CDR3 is TGTGCCAGCAGCTTAGACGCGGCAGGGAGGAACACTGAAGCTTTCTTT. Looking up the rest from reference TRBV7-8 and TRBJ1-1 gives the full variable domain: GAGVSQSPRYKVAKRGQDVALRCDPISGHVSLFWYQQALGQGPEFLTYFQNEAQLDKSGLPSDRFFAERPEGSVSTLKIQRTQQEDSAVYLCASSLDAAGRNTEAFFGQGTRLTVV.

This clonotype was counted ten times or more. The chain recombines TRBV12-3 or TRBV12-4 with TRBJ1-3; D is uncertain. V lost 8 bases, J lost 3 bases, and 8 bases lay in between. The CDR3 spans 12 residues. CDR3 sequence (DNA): TGTGCCAGCGGCCTGTTTGGAAACACCATATATTTT. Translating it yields CASGLFGNTIYF.